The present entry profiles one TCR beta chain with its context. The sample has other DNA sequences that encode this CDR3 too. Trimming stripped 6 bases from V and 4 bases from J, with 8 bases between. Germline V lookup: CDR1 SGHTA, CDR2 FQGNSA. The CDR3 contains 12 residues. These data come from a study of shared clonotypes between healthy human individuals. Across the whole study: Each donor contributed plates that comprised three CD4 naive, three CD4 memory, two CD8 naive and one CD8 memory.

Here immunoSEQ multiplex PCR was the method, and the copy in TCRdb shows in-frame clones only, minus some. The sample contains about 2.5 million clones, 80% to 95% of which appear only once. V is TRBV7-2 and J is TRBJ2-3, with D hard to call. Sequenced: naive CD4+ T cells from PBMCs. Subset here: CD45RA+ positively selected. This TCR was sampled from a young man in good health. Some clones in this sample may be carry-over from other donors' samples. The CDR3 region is CASSLRSDTQYF. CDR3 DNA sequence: TGTGCCAGCAGTTTGCGATCAGATACGCAGTATTTT.